The clone carrying this T cell receptor beta chain was found a few times. This specimen comes from a study of T cell repertoires in cytomegalovirus infection. Whole-study context: Matching HLA type and CMV infection were both indicated by public TCR beta signatures.

TCRdb independently ran MiXCR on the reads; one entry per CDR3 protein. The table has 160,000 or so distinct CDR3 sequences, around 20% seen once. Specimen: PBMCs. The receptor was derived from a human donor in good health (CMV status not recorded). Some clones in this sample may be carry-over from other donors' samples.

The CDR3 sequence: CASSLGSIQGASYSNQPQHF. In DNA form, the CDR3 reads TGCGCCAGCAGCTTGGGGTCTATACAGGGGGCTTCGTATAGCAATCAGCCCCAGCATTTT. The gene calls are TRBV5-1 and TRBJ1-5, with 9 positions matching TRBD1. The CDR3 covers 20 residues. Germline V gene lookup returns CDR1 SGHRS and CDR2 YFSETQ. V dropped 0 bases and J dropped 0; count of bases not matched to a gene: 13. Drawing the rest from reference TRBV5-1 and TRBJ1-5, the complete variable domain is KAGVTQTPRYLIKTRGQQVTLSCSPISGHRSVSWYQQTPGQGLQFLFEYFSETQRNKGNFPGRFSGRQFSNSRSEMNVSTLELGDSALYLCASSLGSIQGASYSNQPQHFGDGTRLSIL.